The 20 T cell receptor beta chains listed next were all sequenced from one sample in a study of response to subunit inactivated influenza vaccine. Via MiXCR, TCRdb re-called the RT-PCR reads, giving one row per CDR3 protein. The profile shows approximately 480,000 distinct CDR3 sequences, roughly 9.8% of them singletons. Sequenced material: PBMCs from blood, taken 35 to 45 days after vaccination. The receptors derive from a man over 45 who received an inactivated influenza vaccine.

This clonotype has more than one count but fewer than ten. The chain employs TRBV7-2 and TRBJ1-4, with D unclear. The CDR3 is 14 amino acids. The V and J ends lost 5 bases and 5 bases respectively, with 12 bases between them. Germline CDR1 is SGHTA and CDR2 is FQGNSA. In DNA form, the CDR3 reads TGTGCCAGCAGCCCCGGACCCGGAAATGAAAAACTGTTTTTT. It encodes CASSPGPGNEKLFF.

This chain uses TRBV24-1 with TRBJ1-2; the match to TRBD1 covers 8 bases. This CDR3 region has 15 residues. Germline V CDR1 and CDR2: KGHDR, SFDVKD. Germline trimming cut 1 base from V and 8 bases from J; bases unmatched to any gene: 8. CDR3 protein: CATSDFAGGRAGYTF. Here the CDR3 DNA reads TGTGCCACCAGTGATTTTGCAGGGGGCCGGGCCGGCTACACCTTC.

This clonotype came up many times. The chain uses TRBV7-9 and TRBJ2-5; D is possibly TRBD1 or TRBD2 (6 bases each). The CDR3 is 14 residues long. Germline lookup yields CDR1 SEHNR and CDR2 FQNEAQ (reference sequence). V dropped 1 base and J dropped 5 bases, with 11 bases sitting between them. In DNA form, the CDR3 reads TGTGCCAGCAGCTTAGTCGGGGGCTCGGAGACCCAGTACTTC. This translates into CASSLVGGSETQYF.

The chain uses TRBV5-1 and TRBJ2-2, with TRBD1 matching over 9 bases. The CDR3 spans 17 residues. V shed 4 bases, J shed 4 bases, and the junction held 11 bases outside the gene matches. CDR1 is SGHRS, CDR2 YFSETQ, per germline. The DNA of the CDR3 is TGCGCCAGCAGCCCACTCCCCGGGACAGGGCGCACCGGGGAGCTGTTTTTT. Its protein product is CASSPLPGTGRTGELFF.

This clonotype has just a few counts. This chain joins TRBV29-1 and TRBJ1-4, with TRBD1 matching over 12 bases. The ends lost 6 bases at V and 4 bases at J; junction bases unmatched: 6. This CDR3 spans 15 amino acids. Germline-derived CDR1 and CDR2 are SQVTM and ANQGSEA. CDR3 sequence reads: CSVGTGGGSNEKLFF. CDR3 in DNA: TGCAGCGTGGGGACAGGGGGCGGTAGTAATGAAAAACTGTTTTTT.

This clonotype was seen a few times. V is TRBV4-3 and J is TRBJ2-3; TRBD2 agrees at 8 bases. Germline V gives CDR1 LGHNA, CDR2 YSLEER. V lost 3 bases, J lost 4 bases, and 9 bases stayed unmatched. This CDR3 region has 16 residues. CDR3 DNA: TGCGCCAGCAGCCAGGCCGTAGCGGGGAAGGCAGATACGCAGTATTTT. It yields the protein CASSQAVAGKADTQYF.

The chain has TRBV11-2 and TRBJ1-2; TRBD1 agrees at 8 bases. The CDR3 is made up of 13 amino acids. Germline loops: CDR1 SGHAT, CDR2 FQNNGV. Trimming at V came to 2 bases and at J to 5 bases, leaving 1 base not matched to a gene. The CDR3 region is CASSLHRGYGYTF. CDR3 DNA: TGTGCCAGCAGCTTACACAGGGGGTATGGCTACACCTTC.

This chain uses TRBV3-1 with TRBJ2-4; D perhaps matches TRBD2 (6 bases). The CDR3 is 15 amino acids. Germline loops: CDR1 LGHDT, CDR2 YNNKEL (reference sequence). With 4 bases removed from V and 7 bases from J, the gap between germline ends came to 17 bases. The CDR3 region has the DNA TGTGCCAGCAGCCCCCGCGGAGGGGAGAGTAACATTCAGTACTTC. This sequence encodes CASSPRGGESNIQYF.

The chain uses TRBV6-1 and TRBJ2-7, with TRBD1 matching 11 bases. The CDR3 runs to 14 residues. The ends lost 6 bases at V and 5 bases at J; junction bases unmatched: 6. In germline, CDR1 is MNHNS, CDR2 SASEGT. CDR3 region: CASSRWTGGDEQYF. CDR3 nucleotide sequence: TGTGCCAGCAGCCGATGGACAGGGGGCGACGAGCAGTACTTC.

The CDR3 bases are TGTGCCAGCAGTTTGGGACAGGGCTTTTCACCCCTCCACTTT. It specifies CASSLGQGFSPLHF. The chain uses TRBV28 and TRBJ1-6, with 9 bases that match TRBD1. CDR3 length: 14 amino acids. J gave up 9 bases and V 3 bases, and 3 bases lay outside the gene matches. Per germline, CDR1 MDHEN and CDR2 SYDVKM.

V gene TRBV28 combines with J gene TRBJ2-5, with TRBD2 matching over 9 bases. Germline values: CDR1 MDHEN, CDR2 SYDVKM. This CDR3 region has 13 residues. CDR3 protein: CASLAGVGETQYF. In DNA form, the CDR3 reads TGTGCATCATTAGCGGGAGTTGGGGAGACCCAGTACTTC.

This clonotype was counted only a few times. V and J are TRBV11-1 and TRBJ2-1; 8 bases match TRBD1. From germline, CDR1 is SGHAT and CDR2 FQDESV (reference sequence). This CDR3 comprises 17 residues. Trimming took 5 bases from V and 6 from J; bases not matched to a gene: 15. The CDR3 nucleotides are TGTGCCAGCAGCCCTGCTCTCCCCCGGACAGGGAGCAATGAGCAGTTCTTC. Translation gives CASSPALPRTGSNEQFF.

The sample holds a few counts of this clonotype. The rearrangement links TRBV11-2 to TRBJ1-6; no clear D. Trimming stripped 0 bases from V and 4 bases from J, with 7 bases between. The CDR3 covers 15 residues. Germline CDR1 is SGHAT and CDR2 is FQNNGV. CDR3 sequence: CASSLDTGYNSPLHF. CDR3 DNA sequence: TGTGCCAGCAGCTTAGATACGGGGTATAATTCACCCCTCCACTTT.

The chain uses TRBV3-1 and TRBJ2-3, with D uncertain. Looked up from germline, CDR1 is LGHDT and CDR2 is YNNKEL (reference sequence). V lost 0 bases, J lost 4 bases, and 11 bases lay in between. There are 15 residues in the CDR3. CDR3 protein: CASSQDLSSPDTQYF. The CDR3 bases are TGTGCCAGCAGCCAAGATCTATCTTCTCCAGATACGCAGTATTTT.

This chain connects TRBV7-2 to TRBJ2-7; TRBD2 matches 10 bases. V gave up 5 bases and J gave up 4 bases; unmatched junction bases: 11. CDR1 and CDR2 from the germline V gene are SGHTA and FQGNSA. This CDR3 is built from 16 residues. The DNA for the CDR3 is TGTGCCAGCAGCCCGACCTCTAGCGGGAGTATTTACGAGCAGTACTTC. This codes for CASSPTSSGSIYEQYF.

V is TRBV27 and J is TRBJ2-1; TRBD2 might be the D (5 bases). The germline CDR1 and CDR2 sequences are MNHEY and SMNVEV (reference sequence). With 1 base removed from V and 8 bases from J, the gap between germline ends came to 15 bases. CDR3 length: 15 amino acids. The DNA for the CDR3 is TGTGCCAGCAGTTTATACGGGATTAGCATTCATGAGCAGTTCTTC. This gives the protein CASSLYGISIHEQFF.

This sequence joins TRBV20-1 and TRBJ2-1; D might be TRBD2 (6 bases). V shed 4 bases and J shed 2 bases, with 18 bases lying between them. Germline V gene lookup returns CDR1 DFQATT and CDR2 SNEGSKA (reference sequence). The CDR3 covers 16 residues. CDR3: CSAIMGSGRPYNEQFF. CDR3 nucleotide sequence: TGCAGTGCTATAATGGGGTCGGGGAGGCCCTACAATGAGCAGTTCTTC.

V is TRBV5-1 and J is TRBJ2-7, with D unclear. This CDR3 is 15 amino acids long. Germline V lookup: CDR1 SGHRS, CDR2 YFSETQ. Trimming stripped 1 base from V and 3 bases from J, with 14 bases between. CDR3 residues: CASSLRTVKRYEQYF. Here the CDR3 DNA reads TGCGCCAGCAGCTTGAGGACGGTGAAACGCTACGAGCAGTACTTC.

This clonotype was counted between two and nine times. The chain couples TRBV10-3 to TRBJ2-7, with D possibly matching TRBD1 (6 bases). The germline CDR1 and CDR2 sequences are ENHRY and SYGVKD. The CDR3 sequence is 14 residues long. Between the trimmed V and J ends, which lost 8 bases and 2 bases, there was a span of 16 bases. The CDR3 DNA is TGTGCCATCTCCCCCCGGACAGCGCCCTACGAGCAGTACTTC. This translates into CAISPRTAPYEQYF.

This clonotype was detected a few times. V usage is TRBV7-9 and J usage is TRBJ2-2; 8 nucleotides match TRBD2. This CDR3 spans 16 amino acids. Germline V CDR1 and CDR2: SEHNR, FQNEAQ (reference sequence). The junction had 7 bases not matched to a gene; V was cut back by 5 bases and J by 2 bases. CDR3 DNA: TGTGCCAGCAGCAGGTCGACTAGCGCTAACACCGGGGAGCTGTTTTTT. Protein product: CASSRSTSANTGELFF. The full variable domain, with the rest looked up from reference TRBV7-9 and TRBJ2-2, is DTGVSQNPRHKITKRGQNVTFRCDPISEHNRLYWYRQTLGQGPEFLTYFQNEAQLEKSRLLSDRFSAERPKGSFSTLEIQRTEQGDSAMYLCASSRSTSANTGELFFGEGSRLTVL.